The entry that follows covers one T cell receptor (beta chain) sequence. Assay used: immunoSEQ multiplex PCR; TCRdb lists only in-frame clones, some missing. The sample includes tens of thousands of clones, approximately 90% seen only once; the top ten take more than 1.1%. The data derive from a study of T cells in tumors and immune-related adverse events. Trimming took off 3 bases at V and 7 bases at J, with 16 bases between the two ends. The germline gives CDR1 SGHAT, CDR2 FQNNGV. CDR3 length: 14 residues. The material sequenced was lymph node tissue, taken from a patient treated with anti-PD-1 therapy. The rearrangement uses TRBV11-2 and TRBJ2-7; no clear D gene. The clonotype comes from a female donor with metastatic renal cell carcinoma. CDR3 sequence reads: CASSLWTGFSEQYF. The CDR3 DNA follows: TGTGCCAGCAGCTTGTGGACGGGCTTTTCGGAGCAGTACTTC.